This TCR beta chain derives from a study of cytomegalovirus exposure and HLA in healthy donors. Whole-study context: Within an early data release were roughly 83 million unique TCRs drawn from HLA-typed donors.

Whole-study findings and limits: Most TCRs appeared rarely, but some public TCRs recurred in many donors. In a later analysis, specific HLA alleles were associated with 15,000 to 20,000 TCR beta sequences at a 0.05 false discovery rate.

60 Vbeta and 13 Jbeta primers were used in PCR. Clones were sequenced by immunoSEQ multiplex PCR, and TCRdb holds only the in-frame ones, with some missing. Its table records 130,000 to 150,000 clones. The CDR3 spans 15 residues. V trimming: 1 base; J trimming: 9 bases; junction bases outside the gene matches: 11. Germline CDR1 is MNHNS and CDR2 is SASEGT. Remarks on this clone: Its antigen is currently unknown.

The chain employs TRBV6-1 and TRBJ2-7; TRBD1 matches 8 bases. The sequencing input was PBMCs. The TCR originated in a man in his forties or fifties in good health and CMV-seronegative. DNA for the CDR3: TGTGCCAGCAGTGAAGATTGGGGACAGGCCCCGTCGCAGTACTTC. This gives the protein CASSEDWGQAPSQYF.